This entry lists 16 T cell receptor beta chains sequenced from one sample in a study of synovial regulatory T cells in juvenile arthritis. Only in-frame clones appear in the TCRdb table, and some are missing; sequencing was by immunoSEQ multiplex PCR. Its table lists 9,000 to 10,000 clones. Sequencing was done on a sample of Treg cells from blood. Subset defined: remaining (HLA-DR-negative) circulating blood Treg cells. The receptors shown here come from a donor aged 2-35 years with juvenile idiopathic arthritis.

V and J are TRBV28 and TRBJ2-2; TCRdb's assignment of TRBD2 cannot be checked, as there is no DNA. From germline, CDR1 is MDHEN and CDR2 SYDVKM. The CDR3 totals 16 residues. No DNA sequence is on record. The CDR3 region is CASSSAGRGGAGELFF.

The V call is TRBV27, the J call TRBJ1-3. The CDR3 loop spans 15 amino acids. This entry has no DNA. Germline assignment: CDR1 MNHEY and CDR2 SMNVEV (reference sequence). The CDR3 reads CASSLYRGSGNTIYF.

This clone ranks as medium-sized in terms of frequency. This sequence joins TRBV29-1 and TRBJ1-3. In germline, CDR1 is SQVTM, CDR2 ANQGSEA. CDR3 length equals 16 residues. No DNA was logged. CDR3 sequence: CSVGGRGSGSGNTIYF. The variable domain in full, completed from reference TRBV29-1 and TRBJ1-3, reads SAVISQKPSRDICQRGTSLTIQCQVDSQVTMMFWYRQQPGQSLTLIATANQGSEATYESGFVIDKFPISRPNLTFSTLTVSNMSPEDSSIYLCSVGGRGSGSGNTIYFGEGSWLTVV.

The chain couples TRBV18 to TRBJ1-1. The germline gives CDR1 KGHSH, CDR2 LQKENI. The length of the CDR3 is 15 residues. No DNA was logged. The CDR3: CASSPLGEGDTEAFF.

The chain recombines TRBV5-1 with TRBJ1-5. Per germline, CDR1 SGHRS and CDR2 YFSETQ. The CDR3 is made up of 14 amino acids. No DNA is recorded. The CDR3 protein is CASSWEGGNQPQHF.

The V gene is TRBV4-2, the J gene TRBJ2-5; TCRdb's D call of TRBD2 is untestable without DNA. Germline V CDR1 and CDR2: LGHNA, YNFKEQ. The CDR3 covers 20 residues. No nucleotide data were recorded. The CDR3 region is CASSRRGWVAGGQEQETQYF.

The chain joins TRBV5-4 to TRBJ2-7; no DNA is available, so the TRBD1 call from TCRdb remains unchecked. This CDR3 is built from 15 residues. Only the protein is on record. Germline V CDR1 and CDR2: SGHNT, YYREEE (reference sequence). The CDR3 sequence: CASSLDSLPPYEQYF.

Measured by frequency, this clone is medium-sized (0.01 to 0.1%). The rearrangement links TRBV18 to TRBJ2-1; the D call of TRBD2 rests on TCRdb alone, since no DNA is present to check it. The germline V gene has CDR1 KGHSH and CDR2 LQKENI. The CDR3 has 15 amino acids. The entry carries no DNA sequence. The CDR3 here is CASSRGGTSGNEQFF.

The rearrangement links TRBV10-3 to TRBJ1-1; the D call from TCRdb, TRBD1, cannot be confirmed without DNA. The CDR3 runs to 13 residues. No coding sequence is recorded. In germline, CDR1 is ENHRY, CDR2 SYGVKD. CDR3: CAISDRANTEAFF.

V and J are TRBV19 and TRBJ2-7; lacking DNA, the TRBD2 call made by TCRdb goes unchecked. Germline V gives CDR1 LNHDA, CDR2 SQIVND (reference sequence). This CDR3 contains 13 residues. The nucleotide record is missing. The CDR3 is CASSTRLEAEQYF.

The chain joins TRBV5-1 to TRBJ2-1; the TRBD1 assignment by TCRdb is unverifiable without DNA. In germline, CDR1 is SGHRS, CDR2 YFSETQ. The CDR3 has 11 amino acids. No DNA was logged. The CDR3 here is CASSSWTGQFF.

V usage is TRBV19 and J usage is TRBJ2-1; TCRdb outputs TRBD2, but without DNA this stays unchecked. The CDR3 totals 15 residues. There is no recorded DNA. Germline V gene data show CDR1 as LNHDA and CDR2 as SQIVND (reference sequence). CDR3 sequence reads: CASSIVRISYNEQFF.

The rearrangement uses TRBV18 and TRBJ2-2; TCRdb selects TRBD2, and the lack of DNA leaves this call unchecked. The CDR3 has 15 amino acids. No DNA was logged. Germline lookup yields CDR1 KGHSH and CDR2 LQKENI. This chain's CDR3 is CASSRERAPTGELFF.

The J gene is TRBJ2-1, the V gene TRBV19. The CDR3 has 14 residues. Only the protein is on record. In germline, CDR1 is LNHDA, CDR2 SQIVND (reference sequence). The CDR3 here is CASSMGGSGNEQFF.

This clone is deemed medium-sized by its frequency. This chain uses TRBV5-6 with TRBJ1-1. This CDR3 comprises 14 residues. Only the protein is on record. Germline CDR1 is SGHDT and CDR2 is YYEEEE. The CDR3 loop reads CASSLDVYDTEAFF.

By frequency, this clone registers medium-sized (0.01 to 0.1%). V and J are TRBV7-2 and TRBJ1-2; TCRdb returns TRBD1, unconfirmable since there is no DNA. Germline assignment: CDR1 SGHTA and CDR2 FQGNSA. The CDR3 is 13 residues long. No DNA sequence is on record. The CDR3 spells CASRLTGSFGYTF. The full variable domain, completed using reference TRBV7-2 and TRBJ1-2, is GAGVSQSPSNKVTEKGKDVELRCDPISGHTALYWYRQSLGQGLEFLIYFQGNSAPDKSGLPSDRFSAERTGGSVSTLTIQRTQQEDSAVYLCASRLTGSFGYTFGSGTRLTVV.